A single sample is the source of the 23 T cell receptor beta chains below, sequenced in a study of beta chain features in type 1 diabetes. As every portion of the isolated RNA was reverse transcribed, the sequencing read expressed TCRB transcripts. Libraries were prepared by immunoSEQ multiplex PCR; TCRdb keeps only in-frame clonotypes and omits some of them. The sample contains some 370,000 clones, roughly a tenth of which appear only once. Study observations and caveats: Within each of all four CD4+ subsets, Type 1 diabetes patients had TCRB CDR3s that were moderately but significantly shorter.

No antigen is known for these receptors. Sequences were obtained from central memory CD4+ T cells from blood. The receptor source for this set is a man aged 25-45 years with type 1 diabetes.

Ten or more counts support this clone. CDR3 sequence: CASSPGGRNTEAFF. The CDR3 region has the DNA TGCGCCAGCAGTCCCGGAGGGAGGAACACTGAAGCTTTCTTT. This chain links TRBV4-1 with TRBJ1-1; D unresolved. Trimming left V 6 bases short and J 1 base short, with 12 bases between. Germline CDR1 reads MGHRA; CDR2 reads YSYEKL. This CDR3 comprises 14 residues.

The rearrangement links TRBV18 to TRBJ2-1; TRBD1 matches 9 bases. The CDR3 runs to 15 residues. With 0 bases clipped from V and 3 bases from J, the junction kept 0 bases outside the gene matches. Per germline, CDR1 KGHSH and CDR2 LQKENI. This chain's CDR3 is CASSPPGQGYNEQFF. DNA for the CDR3: TGTGCCAGCTCACCACCGGGACAGGGCTACAATGAGCAGTTCTTC.

The J gene is TRBJ2-5, the V gene TRBV25-1, with 7 bases aligning to TRBD1. CDR3 length equals 14 residues. CDR1 is MGHDK and CDR2 is SYGVNS in the germline V gene. V gave up 4 bases and J gave up 3 bases; unmatched junction bases: 5. In DNA form, the CDR3 reads TGTGCCAGCAGTGTACAAGGGACAGAAGAGACCCAGTACTTC. This translates into CASSVQGTEETQYF.

This clone was detected only a few times. The chain recombines TRBV5-6 with TRBJ2-1, with D possibly matching TRBD2 (5 bases). Germline values: CDR1 SGHDT, CDR2 YYEEEE. V was cut by 1 base and J by 7 bases, with 12 bases left in between. The CDR3 covers 14 residues. The CDR3, as DNA: TGTGCCAGCAGCTTGAGCGGTCCGGTAAATGAGCAGTTCTTC. This encodes CASSLSGPVNEQFF.

This clone turned up a few times. The genes are TRBV29-1 and TRBJ2-2; D not resolved. CDR3 size: 15 residues. Germline-derived CDR1 and CDR2 are SQVTM and ANQGSEA. Trimming took 4 bases from V and 7 from J, leaving 19 bases between them. This CDR3 is CSVAPTRVGHGELFF. CDR3 nucleotide sequence: TGCAGCGTTGCCCCGACAAGGGTGGGTCACGGGGAGCTGTTTTTT.

The rearrangement uses TRBV5-8 and TRBJ1-1, with D possibly matching TRBD1 (5 bases). Trimming pared 4 bases from V and 4 bases from J, leaving 17 bases between. The CDR3 sequence is 15 residues long. The germline CDR1 and CDR2 sequences are SGHTS and YDEGEE. The CDR3 reads CASSPPGSGGTEAFF. The CDR3 DNA reads as TGTGCCAGCAGCCCTCCCGGGTCCGGGGGCACTGAAGCTTTCTTT.

The chain employs TRBV7-2 and TRBJ1-1; D possibly corresponds to TRBD1 (5 bases). Trimming pared 1 base from V and 2 bases from J, leaving 8 bases between. The CDR3 loop spans 14 amino acids. Germline V lookup: CDR1 SGHTA, CDR2 FQGNSA. CDR3 sequence: CASSLGWGNTEAFF. CDR3 DNA sequence: TGTGCCAGCAGCTTAGGATGGGGCAACACTGAAGCTTTCTTT.

The gene calls are TRBV28 and TRBJ1-1; D possibly corresponds to TRBD1 (5 bases). The CDR3 has 19 residues. Germline CDR1 and CDR2: MDHEN and SYDVKM. The V and J ends lost 3 bases and 0 bases respectively, with 23 bases between them. The CDR3 is CASSLIRSHAETVNTEAFF. CDR3 bases: TGTGCCAGCAGTTTGATCCGGTCCCACGCCGAGACAGTGAACACTGAAGCTTTCTTT.

The rearrangement uses TRBV7-8 and TRBJ2-1; 12 bases align to TRBD2. Germline V lookup: CDR1 SGHVS, CDR2 FQNEAQ. The trim removed 1 base at V and 9 bases at J, leaving 4 bases unmatched. This CDR3 comprises 15 residues. The CDR3 loop is CASSLETSGSGEQFF. The CDR3 nucleotides read TGTGCCAGCAGCTTAGAGACTAGCGGGAGCGGTGAGCAGTTCTTC.

In its sample, this clone was seen a few times. The V call is TRBV7-9, the J call TRBJ2-7, with a possible D match to TRBD2 (5 bases). The germline V gene has CDR1 SEHNR and CDR2 FQNEAQ (reference sequence). Trimming cost V 1 base and J 6 bases, with 10 bases left between them. CDR3 length equals 13 residues. CDR3 loop: CASSLGLASEQYF. The CDR3 coding sequence is TGTGCCAGCAGCTTAGGGCTAGCTTCCGAGCAGTACTTC.

The chain joins TRBV28 to TRBJ2-5; 10 bases are a match to TRBD1. After removal of 5 bases from V and 2 bases from J, the junction contained 5 bases not matched to a gene. The CDR3 totals 15 residues. Germline V gene lookup returns CDR1 MDHEN and CDR2 SYDVKM. CDR3 in amino acids: CASSRPGQGQETQYF. The CDR3 DNA reads as TGTGCCAGCAGTCGACCGGGACAGGGGCAAGAGACCCAGTACTTC.

This clone came up once. CDR3 sequence reads: CASSAREDTEAFF. As DNA, the CDR3 is TGCGCCAGCAGTGCCCGGGAGGACACTGAAGCTTTCTTT. V usage is TRBV10-1 and J usage is TRBJ1-1; D not certain. The CDR3 has 13 amino acids. Germline values: CDR1 WNHNN, CDR2 SYGVQD (reference sequence). Trimming shortened V by 4 bases and J by 3 bases, and 9 bases separated the two germline ends.

Only a few counts were recorded for this clone. The chain links TRBV7-9 to TRBJ2-1; the match to TRBD1 covers 9 bases. Germline CDR1 reads SEHNR; CDR2 reads FQNEAQ (reference sequence). J lost 6 bases, V lost 4 bases, and 1 base had no gene match. The CDR3 covers 13 residues. CDR3 DNA: TGTGCCAGCAGCTCGACAGGGGGCAATGAGCAGTTCTTC. It codes for CASSSTGGNEQFF.

This clone has more than one count but fewer than ten. J is TRBJ1-1 and V is TRBV7-9, with D possibly TRBD1 on 6 matching bases. Between the trimmed V and J ends, which lost 4 bases and 4 bases, there was a span of 13 bases. This CDR3 region has 14 residues. In germline, CDR1 is SEHNR, CDR2 FQNEAQ (reference sequence). The CDR3 loop is CASSSQGQGTEAFF. The CDR3 coding sequence is TGTGCCAGCAGCTCACAGGGCCAGGGCACTGAAGCTTTCTTT.

The chain carries TRBV5-7 and TRBJ1-5, with D hard to call. TRBV5-7 is known as an ORF, though its function is uncertain. This CDR3 has 18 residues. Trimming cost V 1 base and J 0 bases, with 17 bases left between them. CDR3 sequence (DNA): TGTGCCAGCAGCTTGAATAAATTGGTCTCAAATAGCAATCAGCCCCAGCATTTT. Protein: CASSLNKLVSNSNQPQHF.

On this clone itself: This CDR3 is also generated by other DNA sequences in the sample. The genes are TRBV28 and TRBJ2-1; a possible D gene is TRBD2 (6 bases). Looked up from germline, CDR1 is MDHEN and CDR2 is SYDVKM. The CDR3 is 13 amino acids. With 3 bases removed from V and 7 bases from J, the gap between germline ends came to 10 bases. CDR3 region: CASSLLALNEQFF. CDR3 nucleotides: TGTGCCAGCAGTTTGCTAGCGCTTAATGAGCAGTTCTTC.

This chain joins TRBV2 and TRBJ2-7; D unresolved. Trimming stripped 5 bases from V and 6 bases from J, with 11 bases between. The CDR3 sequence is 12 residues long. Per germline, CDR1 SNHLY and CDR2 FYNNEI. CDR3 coding DNA: TGTGCCAGCAGTACAGAAGGCCCCGAGCAGTACTTC. Translated, it gives CASSTEGPEQYF.

This clone was counted many times. This chain joins TRBV5-8 and TRBJ1-1; D unresolved. The CDR3 totals 14 residues. Trimming stripped 0 bases from V and 3 bases from J, with 9 bases between. The germline CDR1 and CDR2 sequences are SGHTS and YDEGEE. CDR3 nucleotides: TGTGCCAGCAGCTTGGGTCCCCCATACACTGAAGCTTTCTTT. It yields the protein CASSLGPPYTEAFF.

This clone was seen at least ten times. The genes are TRBV9 and TRBJ2-7, with 7 bases lining up with TRBD2. The V and J ends lost 0 bases and 3 bases, in that order; junction bases with no gene match: 6. Germline CDR1 is SGDLS and CDR2 is YYNGEE. The length of the CDR3 is 15 residues. DNA for the CDR3: TGTGCCAGCAGCGTAGGGGCAGGGAGGGACTACGAGCAGTACTTC. Translation: CASSVGAGRDYEQYF.

This clone was counted many times. The chain recombines TRBV7-9 with TRBJ2-1; 9 bases line up with TRBD2. Germline V gene sequence: CDR1 SEHNR, CDR2 FQNEAQ (reference sequence). This CDR3 is 16 amino acids long. V shed 2 bases and J 2 bases; nucleotides not matched to a gene: 4. CDR3 nucleotides: TGTGCCAGCAGCTTAAGTCTAGCGGGAACCTACAATGAGCAGTTCTTC. Residues: CASSLSLAGTYNEQFF.

The CDR3 bases are TGTGCCAGCAGTGAAAATTCAGGGGCCAAAAACATTCAGTACTTC. It encodes CASSENSGAKNIQYF. The chain combines TRBV6-1 with TRBJ2-4, with a tentative D call TRBD1 (5 bases). The CDR3 is 15 residues long. The germline V gene encodes CDR1 MNHNS and CDR2 SASEGT. V lost 2 bases and J lost 1, with 9 bases in between.

This clone occurred a few times. The chain carries TRBV5-1 and TRBJ2-1; 11 nucleotides match TRBD2. The junction had 3 bases not matched to a gene; V was cut back by 2 bases and J by 2 bases. Germline CDR1 SGHRS, CDR2 YFSETQ. The CDR3 runs to 16 residues. The CDR3 nucleotides read TGCGCCAGCAGCTTCGGACTAGCGGGTACCTACAATGAGCAGTTCTTC. It is translated as CASSFGLAGTYNEQFF. Using reference TRBV5-1 and TRBJ2-1 for the parts outside the CDR3, the full variable domain is KAGVTQTPRYLIKTRGQQVTLSCSPISGHRSVSWYQQTPGQGLQFLFEYFSETQRNKGNFPGRFSGRQFSNSRSEMNVSTLELGDSALYLCASSFGLAGTYNEQFFGPGTRLTVL.

The chain recombines TRBV2 with TRBJ1-1; 9 bases are shared with TRBD1. V lost 4 bases to trimming and J lost 5 bases; unmatched junction nucleotides: 5. The germline V gene has CDR1 SNHLY and CDR2 FYNNEI. The CDR3 runs to 14 residues. The CDR3 reads CASSGTGVGTEAFF. The DNA of the CDR3 is TGTGCCAGCAGTGGGACAGGGGTAGGGACTGAAGCTTTCTTT.